This T cell receptor beta chain was profiled in a study of beta chain features in type 1 diabetes. Overall study results and limits: A definitive answer on HLA type influencing TCRB rearrangement was not reached here. Shortening that was moderate but significant affected the TCRB CDR3s of Type 1 diabetes patients in all four CD4+ subsets. When VDJ junctions were examined, type 1 diabetes patients showed fewer insertions and more deletions.

Expressed TCRB transcripts got sequenced, as all isolated RNA was reverse transcribed. Profiled with immunoSEQ multiplex PCR; TCRdb holds only in-frame clones, not every one. The data contain around 300,000 clones, about 8% of them singletons. The CDR3 sequence is 13 residues long. Germline values: CDR1 SEHNR, CDR2 FQNEAQ (reference sequence). Trimming took off 5 bases at V and 4 bases at J, with 10 bases between the two ends. Worth noting for this clone: What it recognizes is unknown.

J is TRBJ2-3 and V is TRBV7-9; tentative D call: TRBD2 (5 bases). This TCR derives from a young woman in good health. The sample was central memory CD4+ T cells from blood. The CDR3 DNA reads as TGTGCCAGCAGCCGAGTGGGAGCAGATACGCAGTATTTT. It yields the protein CASSRVGADTQYF.